This TCR beta chain originates from a study of T cell responses to AZD1222 COVID-19 vaccine. With respect to this clone: Its antigen remains unknown.

Study results and limitations: There were mostly white British donors and more females than males, and clonal diversity was possibly underestimated.

CDR3 length: 14 residues. Germline lookup yields CDR1 MNHEY and CDR2 SVGEGT. Trimming left V 2 bases short and J 7 bases short, with 12 bases between. The data were produced by immunoSEQ multiplex PCR, yet TCRdb's version contains in-frame clones alone and is incomplete. The sample has roughly 150,000 clones; roughly 91% are singletons. Source: peripheral blood, taken 28 days after the second AZD1222 dose. This clonotype was sampled from an adult who received the AZD1222 COVID-19 vaccine. The chain couples TRBV6-2 or TRBV6-3 to TRBJ2-1; a possible D gene is TRBD2 (5 bases). The CDR3 reads CASSYPGRENEQFF. The CDR3 DNA follows: TGTGCCAGCAGTTACCCGGGAAGGGAGAATGAGCAGTTCTTC.